This T cell receptor beta chain was sequenced during a study of CD8 T cells in Susac syndrome. The multiple sclerosis control cohort comprised treatment-naive individuals presenting with stable or active relapsing-remitting disease. The V end was cut by 5 bases, the J end by 2 bases, with 9 bases between. This CDR3 spans 13 amino acids. About 0.5 to 1 ug RNA was reverse transcribed with random hexamers. TCRdb reprocessed the immunoSEQ multiplex PCR reads with MiXCR, giving one entry per CDR3 protein. The data contain some 160,000 distinct CDR3 sequences, 90% to 95% of them singletons. The J gene is TRBJ2-5, the V gene TRBV12-3 or TRBV12-4, with a weak D call TRBD1 (6 bases). The source of this sequence is a human donor with multiple sclerosis. Sequencing was carried out using CD8+ T cells from PBMCs. CDR3 protein: CASSAGQQETQYF. Here the CDR3 DNA reads TGTGCCAGCAGTGCCGGACAGCAAGAGACCCAGTACTTC.